These 5 T cell receptor beta chains were all obtained from the same sample, sequenced in a study of T cell repertoires in cytomegalovirus infection (dated by TCRdb to between 2019 and 2020). No antigen has been assigned to these receptors. This specimen's treatment or condition label, interpreted: in vitro stimulation with specific CMV peptide epitopes to enrich CMV-specific T cells. TCRdb records Illumina HiSeq 1500 as the sequencer. TCRdb passed the public sequencing reads through fastp at Q25 and MiXCR, retaining productive beta sequences. A single entry per CDR3 protein holds the most common genes and DNA from its merged rows. The sample table holds 110,000 or so distinct CDR3 sequences, of which 30% were seen once. 35% to 50% of the sample is in the top ten clones. Sequences were derived from CD8+ T cells from cultured PBMCs, sampled from culture after CMV antigen stimulation. The receptor source for this set is a human donor in good health (CMV status not recorded). Some clones in this sample may be carry-over from other donors' samples.

This clonotype has a handful of counts. The chain links TRBV7-6 to TRBJ2-7; D unclear. This CDR3 has 14 amino acids. Trimming shortened V by 7 bases and J by 3 bases, and 16 bases separated the two germline ends. Germline CDR1 reads SGHVS; CDR2 reads FNYEAQ. The CDR3 bases are TGTGCCAGCACCCCCCCGGGCAGAAACTACGAGCAGTACTTC. This translates into CASTPPGRNYEQYF.

The rearrangement uses TRBV7-8 and TRBJ1-1; D gene uncertain. The germline V gene has CDR1 SGHVS and CDR2 FQNEAQ. With 2 bases removed from V and 0 bases from J, the gap between germline ends came to 7 bases. This CDR3 has 14 amino acids. The CDR3 nucleotides read TGTGCCAGCAGCTTAAACGGAATGAACACTGAAGCTTTCTTT. It yields the protein CASSLNGMNTEAFF.

V and J are TRBV7-9 and TRBJ2-2, with a weak D call TRBD1 (5 bases). Trimming cost V 0 bases and J 5 bases, with 10 bases left between them. The CDR3 is 15 residues long. The germline V gene encodes CDR1 SEHNR and CDR2 FQNEAQ (reference sequence). The CDR3 nucleotides read TGTGCCAGCAGCTTAGCAGCGACAGAAACCGGGGAGCTGTTTTTT. Translated, it gives CASSLAATETGELFF.

V usage is TRBV7-6 and J usage is TRBJ2-2; D remains unclear. Looked up from germline, CDR1 is SGHVS and CDR2 is FNYEAQ. The CDR3 spans 14 residues. Deletions cut 2 bases from V and 1 base from J, with 5 bases between. CDR3 in amino acids: CASSLWGNTGELFF. The CDR3 nucleotides are TGTGCCAGCAGCTTATGGGGGAACACCGGGGAGCTGTTTTTT.

The rearrangement uses TRBV18 and TRBJ2-2; 7 bases map to TRBD1. Germline-derived CDR1 and CDR2 are KGHSH and LQKENI. With 2 bases clipped from V and 5 bases from J, the junction kept 17 bases outside the gene matches. The length of the CDR3 is 19 residues. The CDR3: CASSPKETGAADSTGELFF. CDR3 DNA sequence: TGTGCCAGCTCACCAAAGGAAACAGGGGCTGCAGACAGTACCGGGGAGCTGTTTTTT.